Listed below are T cell receptor beta chains from one sample, sequenced in a study of breast tumors, draining lymph nodes, adjacent tissues. Via MiXCR, TCRdb re-called the multiplex PCR reads, giving one row per CDR3 protein. The table shows fewer than 85,000 distinct CDR3 sequences, with roughly a fifth occurring only once. The sequenced material came from axillary lymph node tissue. These receptors came from a female donor with breast cancer. Some clones in this sample may be carry-over from other donors' samples. The CDR3 runs from the conserved cysteine through the conserved F or W. The D gene is left open where the match is weak.

d_gene: TRBD1; v_gene: TRBV11-1; j_gene: TRBJ2-7; CDR3aa: CASSLDGDRYEQYF
d_gene: NA; v_gene: TRBV2; j_gene: TRBJ1-4; CDR3aa: CASSPAGAPNEKLFF
d_gene: TRBD1; v_gene: TRBV2; j_gene: TRBJ2-1; CDR3aa: CASSEVTGGLYNEQFF
d_gene: NA; v_gene: TRBV5-4; j_gene: TRBJ2-3; CDR3aa: CASSRDSSGTQYF
d_gene: TRBD1; v_gene: TRBV6-5; j_gene: TRBJ1-5; CDR3aa: CATRQGASNQPQHF
d_gene: NA; v_gene: TRBV11-3; j_gene: TRBJ2-7; CDR3aa: CASTRDTSYEQYF
d_gene: NA; v_gene: TRBV20-1; j_gene: TRBJ2-1; CDR3aa: CSASPDMNNEQFF
d_gene: NA; v_gene: TRBV6-1; j_gene: TRBJ1-6; CDR3aa: CASSEALPKPLHF
d_gene: NA; v_gene: TRBV6-6; j_gene: TRBJ2-7; CDR3aa: CASSAEPYEQYF
d_gene: NA; v_gene: TRBV4-1; j_gene: TRBJ2-1; CDR3aa: CASGPSAYNEQFF
d_gene: TRBD2; v_gene: TRBV6-2/TRBV6-3; j_gene: TRBJ2-3; CDR3aa: CASSYTLSGRAWKDTQYF
d_gene: TRBD2; v_gene: TRBV9; j_gene: TRBJ2-7; CDR3aa: CASSVDGLAGDLSLEQYF
d_gene: NA; v_gene: TRBV7-9; j_gene: TRBJ2-2; CDR3aa: CASSLVRSNTGELFF
d_gene: TRBD2; v_gene: TRBV20-1; j_gene: TRBJ2-7; CDR3aa: CSASASGDYNLYEQYF
d_gene: TRBD2; v_gene: TRBV28; j_gene: TRBJ2-1; CDR3aa: CASNEAGGVGEQFF
d_gene: TRBD1; v_gene: TRBV3-1; j_gene: TRBJ2-2; CDR3aa: CASSPRQGTGELFF
d_gene: TRBD1; v_gene: TRBV6-2/TRBV6-3; j_gene: TRBJ2-2; CDR3aa: CASSQADRGYHTGELFF
d_gene: TRBD2; v_gene: TRBV7-2; j_gene: TRBJ2-7; CDR3aa: CASSLEFLAGVYEQYF
d_gene: TRBD2; v_gene: TRBV28; j_gene: TRBJ2-7; CDR3aa: CASSLSRAGVPYEQYF
d_gene: NA; v_gene: TRBV28; j_gene: TRBJ2-7; CDR3aa: CASSKSGYEQYF
d_gene: TRBD2; v_gene: TRBV2; j_gene: TRBJ2-5; CDR3aa: CASSDPSRGGRETQYF
d_gene: NA; v_gene: TRBV6-1; j_gene: TRBJ1-6; CDR3aa: CASKSTVNSPLHF
d_gene: NA; v_gene: TRBV6-1; j_gene: TRBJ2-3; CDR3aa: CASSSGTHTDTQYF
d_gene: TRBD2; v_gene: TRBV6-2/TRBV6-3; j_gene: TRBJ2-1; CDR3aa: CASSLRYQRLAVDEQFF
d_gene: TRBD2; v_gene: TRBV9; j_gene: TRBJ2-7; CDR3aa: CASSVPSGRGLREQYF
d_gene: NA; v_gene: TRBV28; j_gene: TRBJ2-7; CDR3aa: CASSIIAFHEQYF
d_gene: NA; v_gene: TRBV3-1; j_gene: TRBJ2-7; CDR3aa: CASSHRSRIYEQYF
d_gene: NA; v_gene: TRBV6-1; j_gene: TRBJ2-7; CDR3aa: CASSEVSGAFYEQYF
d_gene: TRBD2; v_gene: TRBV20-1; j_gene: TRBJ2-1; CDR3aa: CSGYSGNSYNEQFF
d_gene: TRBD2; v_gene: TRBV20-1; j_gene: TRBJ2-3; CDR3aa: CSARRLAGPDTQYF
d_gene: NA; v_gene: TRBV3-1; j_gene: TRBJ2-4; CDR3aa: CASSQARSRRLAKNIQYF
d_gene: NA; v_gene: TRBV4-2; j_gene: TRBJ2-6; CDR3aa: CASSQGRTGANVLTF
d_gene: NA; v_gene: TRBV10-3; j_gene: TRBJ2-3; CDR3aa: CAISATAGIRADTQYF
d_gene: NA; v_gene: TRBV4-1; j_gene: TRBJ1-3; CDR3aa: CASSPTMGGNTIYF